This TCR beta chain was sequenced during a study of spatial heterogeneity in lung cancer. This clonotype was seen more than once but under ten times. Time point reported: blood at routine non-recurrence follow-up after resection. TCRdb recomputed calls from the 5' RACE reads with MiXCR, one row per CDR3 protein. Of over 95,000 distinct CDR3 sequences in the sample, 9.5% to 14% were seen once. V lost 6 bases and J lost 2, with 17 bases in between. The CDR3 covers 16 residues. From germline, CDR1 is MNHEY and CDR2 SVGEGT. The input for sequencing was PBMCs, taken at follow-up. The chain has TRBV6-2 or TRBV6-3 and TRBJ2-1; perhaps TRBD2 as D (5 bases). The receptor's source is a female donor with early-stage non-small cell lung cancer. The CDR3 bases are TGTGCCAGCAGCGAGTGGACTCGCACCGCCTACAATGAGCAGTTCTTC. It codes for CASSEWTRTAYNEQFF.